This is a list of T cell receptor beta chains from one sample in a study of cytomegalovirus exposure and HLA in healthy donors. Profiled with immunoSEQ multiplex PCR; TCRdb holds only in-frame clones, not every one. The data hold fewer than 180,000 clones, with 75% to 85% observed a single time. Sequenced: PBMCs. The source is a human donor in good health. CDR3s include the opening cysteine and the closing phenylalanine or tryptophan. Fields, in order: V gene, J gene, CDR3 protein.

v_gene: TRBV9
j_gene: TRBJ2-7
CDR3aa: CASSPAGQFVDEQYF

v_gene: TRBV10-3
j_gene: TRBJ2-7
CDR3aa: CAISGGQTYEQYF

v_gene: TRBV5-6
j_gene: TRBJ2-6
CDR3aa: CASSQGATTLSGANVLTF

v_gene: TRBV28
j_gene: TRBJ2-5
CDR3aa: CASRSGLAGGGGETQYF

v_gene: TRBV27
j_gene: TRBJ1-5
CDR3aa: CASSSSPLSQPQHF

v_gene: TRBV12-5
j_gene: TRBJ2-5
CDR3aa: CASGRGQGIVQARQETQYF

v_gene: TRBV14
j_gene: TRBJ2-7
CDR3aa: CASPPEGGEYEQYF

v_gene: TRBV29-1
j_gene: TRBJ2-7
CDR3aa: CSVWADSYEQYF

v_gene: TRBV4-2
j_gene: TRBJ2-5
CDR3aa: CASRLAGDHKTQYF

v_gene: TRBV4-3
j_gene: TRBJ1-5
CDR3aa: CASSFIVNQPQHF

v_gene: TRBV25-1
j_gene: TRBJ1-4
CDR3aa: CASSAHPGGELFF

v_gene: TRBV6-1
j_gene: TRBJ2-7
CDR3aa: CASSEPGTGGVEQYF

v_gene: TRBV28
j_gene: TRBJ2-7
CDR3aa: CASSFPGKLYEQYF

v_gene: TRBV9
j_gene: TRBJ1-4
CDR3aa: CASSAGRGGVEKLFF

v_gene: TRBV5-8
j_gene: TRBJ2-3
CDR3aa: CASSFGQGSTDTQYF

v_gene: TRBV5-1
j_gene: TRBJ1-5
CDR3aa: CASSPGTFGNQPQHF

v_gene: TRBV6-5
j_gene: TRBJ1-4
CDR3aa: CASSQLGGEKLFF

v_gene: TRBV5-1
j_gene: TRBJ2-2
CDR3aa: CASSPGDNGELFF

v_gene: TRBV5-5
j_gene: TRBJ1-5
CDR3aa: CASSSWTGWGNQPQHF

v_gene: TRBV9
j_gene: TRBJ2-7
CDR3aa: CASSVGITGTGPYEQYF

v_gene: TRBV25-1
j_gene: TRBJ1-1
CDR3aa: CASSESDRLTAEAFF

v_gene: TRBV7-6
j_gene: TRBJ2-5
CDR3aa: CASSPRGGSGETQYF

v_gene: TRBV27
j_gene: TRBJ1-1
CDR3aa: CASSWRGANTEAFF

v_gene: TRBV27
j_gene: TRBJ2-7
CDR3aa: CASSPGTSGTYEQYF

v_gene: TRBV9
j_gene: TRBJ2-1
CDR3aa: CASSPRLGSYNEQFF

v_gene: TRBV11-1
j_gene: TRBJ2-7
CDR3aa: CASSLTGSSYEQYF